This entry lists 8 T cell receptor beta chains sequenced from one sample in a study of blood T cell repertoires in COVID-19. Generated by immunoSEQ multiplex PCR, the TCRdb table keeps only in-frame clones and is missing some. The sample lists over 200,000 clones; 80% to 90% were seen once. Sequencing was carried out using PBMCs or T cells enriched from blood (not recorded which). The source is a woman in her 50s who had recovered from COVID-19.

The chain is built from TRBV30 and TRBJ1-1; 7 bases are a match to TRBD1. The junction had 6 bases not matched to a gene; V was cut back by 7 bases and J by 4 bases. Per germline, CDR1 GTSNPN and CDR2 SVGIG (reference sequence). The CDR3 spans 12 residues. CDR3 nucleotides: TGTGCCTTCTCAGGGGGTCCCACTGAAGCTTTCTTT. Protein product: CAFSGGPTEAFF.

The chain couples TRBV28 to TRBJ2-7; 7 bases map to TRBD2. The CDR3 totals 16 residues. Germline assignment: CDR1 MDHEN and CDR2 SYDVKM. With 0 bases clipped from V and 3 bases from J, the junction kept 8 bases outside the gene matches. CDR3 region: CASSLWRGGRNYEQYF. The CDR3 nucleotides read TGTGCCAGCAGTTTATGGAGGGGAGGGCGCAACTACGAGCAGTACTTC. The full variable domain, with the rest looked up from reference TRBV28 and TRBJ2-7, is DVKVTQSSRYLVKRTGEKVFLECVQDMDHENMFWYRQDPGLGLRLIYFSYDVKMKEKGDIPEGYSVSREKKERFSLILESASTNQTSMYLCASSLWRGGRNYEQYFGPGTRLTVT.

The rearrangement uses TRBV7-2 and TRBJ1-4; 8 bases are shared with TRBD1. The CDR3 length is 16 residues. Germline V gives CDR1 SGHTA, CDR2 FQGNSA. Trimming took 5 bases from V and 7 from J; bases not matched to a gene: 12. The CDR3 is CASSDRPGGASEKLFF. The CDR3, as DNA: TGTGCCAGCAGCGATCGCCCAGGGGGCGCGAGTGAAAAACTGTTTTTT.

The V gene is TRBV24-1, the J gene TRBJ1-2, with TRBD1 as a possible D gene (6 bases). V shed 5 bases and J shed 8 bases, with 20 bases lying between them. Germline CDR1 and CDR2: KGHDR and SFDVKD. The CDR3 extends over 15 amino acids. The CDR3 loop is CATSGAPTGSVGYTF. As DNA, the CDR3 is TGTGCCACCAGTGGCGCTCCGACAGGCTCGGTCGGCTACACCTTC.

The chain recombines TRBV28 with TRBJ1-5, with D possibly being TRBD1 (6 bases). Germline CDR1 MDHEN, CDR2 SYDVKM. This CDR3 contains 15 residues. V lost 5 bases to trimming and J lost 5 bases, with 16 bases between them. For the CDR3, the DNA is TGTGCCAGCAGTCCCCTCGGGACATCCGATCAGCCCCAGCATTTT. Encoded protein: CASSPLGTSDQPQHF.

This chain joins TRBV28 and TRBJ1-1; the D is unclear. Germline V gene data show CDR1 as MDHEN and CDR2 as SYDVKM. V lost 7 bases and J 4 bases, leaving 13 bases between the germline ends. This CDR3 has 13 amino acids. The CDR3: CASIRPRGTEAFF. The CDR3 DNA reads as TGTGCCAGCATTAGGCCCCGGGGCACTGAAGCTTTCTTT.

This clone came up once. This chain joins TRBV14 and TRBJ1-1, with 7 bases matching TRBD1. Trimming removed 3 bases from V and 4 bases from J; junction bases left unmatched: 14. In germline, CDR1 is SGHDN, CDR2 FVKESK. This CDR3 has 17 amino acids. The CDR3 spells CASSQVIPTGRGTEAFF. The CDR3 DNA sequence: TGTGCCAGCAGCCAGGTCATCCCGACAGGGAGAGGCACTGAAGCTTTCTTT.

V usage is TRBV4-1 and J usage is TRBJ2-2; 13 nucleotides match TRBD2. The CDR3 extends over 16 amino acids. V shed 5 bases, J shed 6 bases, and the junction held 6 bases outside the gene matches. In germline, CDR1 is MGHRA, CDR2 YSYEKL. The CDR3 protein is CASSRTSGRSAGELFF. CDR3 DNA: TGCGCCAGCAGCAGGACTAGCGGGAGATCTGCCGGGGAGCTGTTTTTT.